The 7 T cell receptor beta chains below all came from one sample that was sequenced in a study of blood T cell repertoires in COVID-19. Sequencing used immunoSEQ multiplex PCR; TCRdb keeps in-frame clones, though not all of them. The profile shows some 31,000 clones, approximately 78% of them singletons. Specimen: peripheral blood. The receptors come from a woman aged 55-69 years with acute or convalescent COVID-19.

V and J are TRBV10-3 and TRBJ1-5; perhaps TRBD1 as D (5 bases). Germline-derived CDR1 and CDR2 are ENHRY and SYGVKD. The CDR3 sequence is 14 residues long. V lost 6 bases, J lost 2 bases, and 11 bases lay in between. CDR3 sequence: CAISLGGGNQPQHF. Written as DNA, the CDR3 is TGTGCCATCAGCTTGGGGGGGGGCAATCAGCCCCAGCATTTT.

The chain uses TRBV18 and TRBJ1-3; D possibly corresponds to TRBD1 (5 bases). Trimming shortened V by 4 bases and J by 3 bases, and 13 bases separated the two germline ends. Per germline, CDR1 KGHSH and CDR2 LQKENI. This CDR3 has 15 amino acids. CDR3 loop: CASSQEEGFGNTIYF. CDR3 in DNA: TGTGCCAGCTCACAGGAGGAGGGGTTTGGAAACACCATATATTTT.

This sequence joins TRBV10-3 and TRBJ1-5; TRBD1 might be the D (5 bases). The CDR3 has 18 amino acids. Germline CDR1 reads ENHRY; CDR2 reads SYGVKD. Trimming stripped 3 bases from V and 0 bases from J, with 18 bases between. CDR3 DNA: TGTGCCATCAGTGAATGGGGCGCTACTACGTATAGCAATCAGCCCCAGCATTTT. This gives the protein CAISEWGATTYSNQPQHF.

The rearrangement joins TRBV11-2 to TRBJ2-3; perhaps TRBD1 as D (6 bases). In germline, CDR1 is SGHAT, CDR2 FQNNGV. Trimming took off 5 bases at V and 6 bases at J, with 18 bases between the two ends. CDR3 length equals 15 residues. CDR3 sequence: CASSPRQAIGDTQYF. The CDR3 region has the DNA TGTGCCAGCAGCCCGCGACAGGCCATCGGGGATACGCAGTATTTT.

This clone was detected a few times. The chain recombines TRBV9 with TRBJ2-3; maybe TRBD2 (7 bases). The germline gives CDR1 SGDLS, CDR2 YYNGEE. Between the trimmed V and J ends, which lost 4 bases and 3 bases, there was a span of 24 bases. The CDR3 runs to 18 residues. CDR3 loop: CASSTITRGGGTTDTQYF. CDR3 nucleotides: TGTGCCAGCAGCACAATTACGAGAGGGGGGGGCACAACAGATACGCAGTATTTT.

This clone was observed once. The rearrangement uses TRBV5-4 and TRBJ1-2; D not certain. V was cut by 1 base and J by 5 bases, with 9 bases left in between. CDR3 length: 13 amino acids. Germline assignment: CDR1 SGHNT and CDR2 YYREEE (reference sequence). The CDR3 reads CASSLWAGYGYTF. CDR3 nucleotides: TGTGCCAGCAGCTTGTGGGCTGGGTATGGCTACACCTTC.

The chain employs TRBV4-1 and TRBJ1-5, with 8 bases fitting TRBD1. The CDR3 length is 16 residues. Germline CDR1 is MGHRA and CDR2 is YSYEKL. J was trimmed by 6 bases and V by 1 base; bases with no gene match: 8. CDR3 DNA: TGCGCCAGCAGCCAAGCCAAGACAGGGGACGGTCAGCCCCAGCATTTT. Translating it yields CASSQAKTGDGQPQHF.